These 28 T cell receptor beta chains originate from one sample sequenced in a study of OX40 agonist ivuxolimab in advanced cancers. Data came from immunoSEQ multiplex PCR; TCRdb stores just in-frame clones and leaves some out. The sample contains around 72,000 clones, roughly 85% of which appear only once. Source: CD4+ or CD8+ T cells sorted from blood, taken in a trial of the OX40 agonist ivuxolimab. The receptors here all came from an adult with an advanced solid tumor such as melanoma, head and neck, liver or kidney cancer.

The chain carries TRBV11-3 and TRBJ2-3; 7 positions agree with TRBD2. The ends lost 0 bases at V and 3 bases at J; junction bases unmatched: 9. The CDR3 runs 17 residues. The germline gives CDR1 SGHNT, CDR2 YENEEA. The CDR3 DNA reads TGTGCCAGCAGCTTAGATTTTGCTAGCGGAATAACAGATACGCAGTATTTT. Translation gives CASSLDFASGITDTQYF.

This clone occurred a few times. The chain is built from TRBV7-9 and TRBJ2-1; perhaps TRBD2 as D (5 bases). V gave up 2 bases and J gave up 7 bases, with 12 bases separating them. Germline CDR1 is SEHNR and CDR2 is FQNEAQ (reference sequence). This CDR3 is 14 amino acids long. Here the CDR3 reads CASSLSLANNEQFF. The CDR3 DNA follows: TGTGCCAGCAGCTTAAGTCTAGCAAATAATGAGCAGTTCTTC.

The chain couples TRBV2 to TRBJ2-7, with a tentative D call TRBD2 (5 bases). There are 12 residues in the CDR3. The germline V and J ends were trimmed by 7 bases and 3 bases, with 10 bases remaining between them. The germline V gene has CDR1 SNHLY and CDR2 FYNNEI. CDR3 in amino acids: CASTGLNYEQYF. The CDR3 DNA is TGTGCCAGCACTGGACTGAACTACGAGCAGTACTTC.

The chain joins TRBV6-5 to TRBJ2-5; maybe TRBD2 (5 bases). The germline gives CDR1 MNHEY, CDR2 SVGAGI. Trimming stripped 6 bases from V and 2 bases from J, with 13 bases between. The CDR3 length is 14 residues. The chain's CDR3 is CASRKSGLQETQYF. The CDR3 DNA is TGTGCCAGCAGGAAATCCGGACTTCAAGAGACCCAGTACTTC.

This chain uses TRBV25-1 with TRBJ2-1; TRBD2 matches 9 bases. Looked up from germline, CDR1 is MGHDK and CDR2 is SYGVNS. V was pared by 3 bases and J by 2 bases, with 8 bases of the junction left unmatched. This CDR3 is 17 amino acids long. For the CDR3, the DNA is TGTGCCAGCAGTGATAATGGCGGGAGGGCCACCTACAATGAGCAGTTCTTC. Amino acid sequence: CASSDNGGRATYNEQFF.

This chain uses TRBV6-5 with TRBJ1-1; D gene unclear. V lost 2 bases and J lost 3, with 13 bases in between. Germline V lookup: CDR1 MNHEY, CDR2 SVGAGI. CDR3 size: 15 residues. This CDR3 reads CASSYRVGWDTEAFF. CDR3 sequence (DNA): TGTGCCAGCAGTTACCGGGTAGGTTGGGACACTGAAGCTTTCTTT.

The V gene is TRBV5-1, the J gene TRBJ1-5; D is unresolved. The CDR3 is made up of 15 amino acids. V lost 0 bases, J lost 4 bases, and 11 bases lay in between. CDR1 and CDR2 from the germline V gene are SGHRS and YFSETQ. The CDR3 reads CASSLAGVRNQPQHF. The CDR3 DNA reads TGCGCCAGCAGCTTGGCCGGGGTCAGAAATCAGCCCCAGCATTTT.

The chain carries TRBV5-6 and TRBJ1-4; 9 nucleotides agree with TRBD1. Trimming removed 4 bases from V and 7 bases from J; junction bases left unmatched: 8. Germline-derived CDR1 and CDR2 are SGHDT and YYEEEE. The CDR3 totals 15 residues. The CDR3 sequence: CASSVGDRVGEKLFF. DNA for the CDR3: TGTGCCAGCAGCGTCGGGGACAGGGTTGGTGAAAAACTGTTTTTT.

The CDR3 coding sequence is TGTGCCACCCTTAGTCAGGGGTTTGCGTACGAGCAGTACTTC. This sequence encodes CATLSQGFAYEQYF. The gene calls are TRBV28 and TRBJ2-7; D is possibly TRBD1 (6 bases). The germline V gene has CDR1 MDHEN and CDR2 SYDVKM. The V end lost 10 bases, the J end lost 4 bases, and 20 bases lay between the germline ends. The length of the CDR3 is 14 residues. Supplemented by reference TRBV28 and TRBJ2-7, the full variable domain reads DVKVTQSSRYLVKRTGEKVFLECVQDMDHENMFWYRQDPGLGLRLIYFSYDVKMKEKGDIPEGYSVSREKKERFSLILESASTNQTSMYLCATLSQGFAYEQYFGPGTRLTVT.

In its sample, this clone was seen once. This sequence joins TRBV6-1 and TRBJ2-1, with TRBD1 identical over 8 bases. The ends lost 11 bases at V and 0 bases at J; junction bases unmatched: 6. The V gene's germline CDR1 is MNHNS and CDR2 SASEGT. CDR3 size: 14 residues. The CDR3 protein is CALEDRDSYNEQFF. DNA of the CDR3: TGTGCCCTAGAGGACAGGGACTCCTACAATGAGCAGTTCTTC.

With regard to this clone: A junction boundary mismatches the germline segment, possibly from a read error. This CDR3 is also generated by other DNA sequences in the sample. The chain carries TRBV6-6 and TRBJ1-5; no clear D gene. The CDR3 covers 15 residues. Germline values: CDR1 MNHNY, CDR2 SVGAGI (reference sequence). CDR3: CASSSILAGNQPQHF. Here the CDR3 DNA reads TGTGCTAGCAGTTCCATTCTCGCTGGCAATCAGCCCCAGCATTTT.

This chain links TRBV15 with TRBJ2-3; D unclear. Deletions cut 0 bases from V and 1 base from J, with 17 bases between. The CDR3 length is 18 residues. CDR1 and CDR2 (germline): LNHNV, YYDKDF (reference sequence). CDR3 protein: CATSREGRLGPGTDTQYF. CDR3 DNA sequence: TGTGCCACCAGCAGAGAAGGTAGATTGGGTCCAGGCACAGATACGCAGTATTTT.

This clone was seen a single time. This rearrangement joins TRBV19 to TRBJ1-3; weak D call: TRBD1 (5 bases). CDR3 length: 17 residues. In germline, CDR1 is LNHDA, CDR2 SQIVND (reference sequence). The ends were cut back, 3 bases at V and 4 bases at J, with 19 bases in the middle. CDR3 DNA: TGTGCCAGTAGTATCGGCAATTCAGGGCGGCGAGGAAACACCATATATTTT. It codes for CASSIGNSGRRGNTIYF.

V gene TRBV5-6 combines with J gene TRBJ1-4; TRBD1 might be the D (5 bases). The germline CDR1 and CDR2 sequences are SGHDT and YYEEEE. This CDR3 is built from 16 residues. The V end lost 3 bases, the J end lost 7 bases, and 19 bases lay between the germline ends. Written as DNA, the CDR3 is TGTGCCAGCAGCTCGAACACCGGGACGGTTTCTGAAAAACTGTTTTTT. Translating gives CASSSNTGTVSEKLFF.

The J gene is TRBJ2-5, the V gene TRBV5-6; 8 bases fit TRBD2. The germline CDR1 and CDR2 sequences are SGHDT and YYEEEE. This CDR3 spans 15 amino acids. With V trimmed by 4 bases and J by 4 bases, 9 bases remained unmatched. This CDR3 is CASSAGLGAGETQYF. The CDR3 region has the DNA TGTGCCAGCAGCGCGGGACTAGGGGCGGGAGAGACCCAGTACTTC.

This clone was seen a handful of times. V and J are TRBV18 and TRBJ2-7, with a weak D call TRBD2 (6 bases). V was clipped by 0 bases and J by 2 bases, with 8 bases between them. The germline CDR1 and CDR2 sequences are KGHSH and LQKENI. The CDR3 has 14 residues. Here the CDR3 reads CASSPPGGPYEQYF. The CDR3, as DNA: TGTGCCAGCTCACCACCTGGAGGGCCCTACGAGCAGTACTTC.

V is TRBV18 and J is TRBJ2-1; 7 nucleotides align to TRBD2. Trimming removed 2 bases from V and 3 bases from J; junction bases left unmatched: 7. This CDR3 contains 16 residues. The V gene's germline CDR1 is KGHSH and CDR2 LQKENI. The CDR3 nucleotides are TGTGCCAGCTCACCATCAGCGGGGAGCGGCTACAATGAGCAGTTCTTC. It encodes CASSPSAGSGYNEQFF.

V and J are TRBV28 and TRBJ2-3; 10 bases align to TRBD2. The CDR3 extends over 16 amino acids. Germline lookup yields CDR1 MDHEN and CDR2 SYDVKM. V shed 2 bases, J shed 3 bases, and the junction held 5 bases outside the gene matches. As DNA, the CDR3 is TGTGCCAGCAGTTTAGTCCTAGCGGGAGTGACAGATACGCAGTATTTT. It is translated as CASSLVLAGVTDTQYF.

A note on this clone: At the DNA level, this CDR3 is encoded by other sequences in the same sample as well. CDR3: CASSYGGRQETQYF. The CDR3 DNA is TGTGCCAGCAGTTACGGGGGACGTCAAGAGACCCAGTACTTC. This sequence joins TRBV6-5 and TRBJ2-5; D assignment may be TRBD1 or TRBD2 (5 bases each). Germline V gene lookup returns CDR1 MNHEY and CDR2 SVGAGI. The CDR3 length is 14 residues. V lost 2 bases and J lost 2, with 9 bases in between.

This chain connects TRBV11-1 to TRBJ2-7; 7 bases are a match to TRBD2. Germline lookup yields CDR1 SGHAT and CDR2 FQDESV (reference sequence). This CDR3 has 15 amino acids. J lost 3 bases, V lost 1 base, and 6 bases had no gene match. The CDR3 DNA reads as TGTGCCAGCAGCTTAGTGGGGAGGGCCTACTACGAGCAGTACTTC. Encoded protein: CASSLVGRAYYEQYF.

The V gene is TRBV7-9, the J gene TRBJ2-1, with D possibly being TRBD1 (5 bases). This CDR3 contains 14 residues. CDR1 is SEHNR and CDR2 is FQNEAQ in the germline V gene (reference sequence). V dropped 1 base and J dropped 4 bases, with 8 bases sitting between them. The CDR3, as DNA: TGTGCCAGCAGCTTAGGACAGTCTTACAATGAGCAGTTCTTC. Its protein is CASSLGQSYNEQFF.

The chain uses TRBV6-1 and TRBJ2-3; D remains unclear. Deletions cut 7 bases from V and 2 bases from J, with 16 bases between. CDR1 MNHNS and CDR2 SASEGT come from the germline V gene. This CDR3 region has 15 residues. As DNA, the CDR3 is TGTGCCAGCACCGTAGTAGAGGTGGCCACAGATACGCAGTATTTT. This codes for CASTVVEVATDTQYF.

The rearrangement joins TRBV19 to TRBJ2-7; 7 bases agree with TRBD1. The J segment lost 5 bases and the V segment lost 5 bases, leaving 15 bases of the junction unmatched. The CDR3 sequence is 16 residues long. In germline, CDR1 is LNHDA, CDR2 SQIVND (reference sequence). The CDR3 DNA reads as TGTGCCAGTAGTCTTTTTCGGAATGACAGGGCCCACGAGCAGTACTTC. It yields the protein CASSLFRNDRAHEQYF.

The rearrangement links TRBV2 to TRBJ2-1, with 7 bases lining up with TRBD2. With 4 bases clipped from V and 5 bases from J, the junction kept 8 bases outside the gene matches. Germline V gene sequence: CDR1 SNHLY, CDR2 FYNNEI. The CDR3 loop spans 15 amino acids. The CDR3 nucleotides are TGTGCCAGCAGTGTACTAGGGCGGGAGAACAATGAGCAGTTCTTC. It encodes CASSVLGRENNEQFF.

The rearrangement uses TRBV7-9 and TRBJ2-3; TRBD1 matches at 8 bases. With V trimmed by 4 bases and J by 6 bases, 9 bases remained unmatched. CDR1 and CDR2 from the germline V gene are SEHNR and FQNEAQ (reference sequence). The CDR3 runs 15 residues. For the CDR3, the DNA is TGTGCCAGCAGCTCCCCGGACAGGGCGGGGGATACGCAGTATTTT. Translated, it gives CASSSPDRAGDTQYF. The whole variable domain, filled in from reference TRBV7-9 and TRBJ2-3, reads DTGVSQNPRHKITKRGQNVTFRCDPISEHNRLYWYRQTLGQGPEFLTYFQNEAQLEKSRLLSDRFSAERPKGSFSTLEIQRTEQGDSAMYLCASSSPDRAGDTQYFGPGTRLTVL.

The genes are TRBV18 and TRBJ2-3; 7 nucleotides line up with TRBD1. From germline, CDR1 is KGHSH and CDR2 LQKENI. After removal of 0 bases from V and 7 bases from J, the junction contained 7 bases not matched to a gene. The CDR3 extends over 15 amino acids. The DNA for the CDR3 is TGTGCCAGCTCACCACCAACAGGGGATATGAATACGCAGTATTTT. Its translation: CASSPPTGDMNTQYF.

The chain employs TRBV10-1 and TRBJ2-2; 7 bases align to TRBD1. This CDR3 region has 19 residues. The V segment lost 1 base and the J segment 4 bases; nucleotides outside the gene matches: 15. The germline gives CDR1 WNHNN, CDR2 SYGVQD (reference sequence). The chain's CDR3 is CASSELEGLRQGFTGELFF. CDR3 DNA sequence: TGCGCCAGCAGTGAGTTAGAGGGCTTAAGACAGGGATTCACCGGGGAGCTGTTTTTT.

The chain joins TRBV7-9 to TRBJ2-5; tentative D call: TRBD2 (6 bases). Germline V gene lookup returns CDR1 SEHNR and CDR2 FQNEAQ (reference sequence). V lost 2 bases and J lost 1, with 8 bases in between. There are 14 residues in the CDR3. The CDR3 spells CASSLIAVQETQYF. The CDR3 DNA follows: TGTGCCAGCAGCTTAATAGCGGTCCAAGAGACCCAGTACTTC.